This T cell receptor (beta chain) was identified during a study of blood T cell repertoires in COVID-19. Here immunoSEQ multiplex PCR was the method, and the copy in TCRdb shows in-frame clones only, minus some. The table shows approximately 250,000 clones, with about 83% occurring only once. CDR3 size: 16 residues. Germline-derived CDR1 and CDR2 are MNHEY and SVGEGT. Trimming cost V 0 bases and J 5 bases, with 16 bases left between them. The chain links TRBV6-2 or TRBV6-3 to TRBJ1-2; TRBD1 might be the D (5 bases). The source is a middle-aged man with acute or convalescent COVID-19. Source material: peripheral blood. The CDR3 protein is CASSYSRYAGTYGYTF. The DNA for the CDR3 is TGTGCCAGCAGTTACTCGAGGTACGCAGGGACTTATGGCTACACCTTC.